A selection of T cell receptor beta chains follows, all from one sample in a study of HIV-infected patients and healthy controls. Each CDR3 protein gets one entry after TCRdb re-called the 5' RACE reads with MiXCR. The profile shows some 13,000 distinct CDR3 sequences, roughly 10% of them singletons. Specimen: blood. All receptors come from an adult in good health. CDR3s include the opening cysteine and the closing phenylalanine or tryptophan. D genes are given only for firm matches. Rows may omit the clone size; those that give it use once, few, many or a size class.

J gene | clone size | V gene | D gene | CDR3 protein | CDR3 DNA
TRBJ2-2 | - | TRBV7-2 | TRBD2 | CASSLAPSGNTEELFF | TGTGCCAGCAGCTTAGCCCCTAGCGGAAACACCGAGGAGCTGTTTTTT
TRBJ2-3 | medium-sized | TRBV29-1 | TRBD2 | CSVTSGRAIGTNTQYF | TGCAGCGTCACTAGCGGGAGGGCCATAGGGACAAATACGCAGTATTTT
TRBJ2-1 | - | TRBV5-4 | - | CASSLEGDSYNEQFF | TGTGCCAGCAGCTTGGAGGGCGACTCCTACAATGAGCAGTTCTTC
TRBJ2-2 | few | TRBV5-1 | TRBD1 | CASSQGDRDDGELFF | TGCGCCAGCAGCCAAGGGGACAGGGATGACGGGGAGCTGTTTTTT
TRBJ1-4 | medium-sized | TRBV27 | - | CASSVRRGPREKLFF | TGTGCCAGCAGTGTTCGCCGGGGCCCCCGAGAAAAACTGTTTTTT
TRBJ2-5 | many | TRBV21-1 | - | CASSKAGYFRGLETQYF | TGTGCCAGCAGCAAAGCCGGGTACTTTAGGGGATTGGAGACCCAGTACTTC
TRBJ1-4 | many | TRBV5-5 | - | CASSFTSTNEKLFF | TGTGCCAGCAGCTTCACCTCAACTAATGAAAAACTGTTTTTT
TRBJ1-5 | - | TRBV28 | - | CASSSRWSNQPQHF | TGTGCCAGCAGTTCCAGGTGGAGCAATCAGCCCCAGCATTTT
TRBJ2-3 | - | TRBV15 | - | CATSSLRRGQDTQYF | TGTGCCACCAGCTCCCTGAGGAGGGGGCAAGATACGCAGTATTTT
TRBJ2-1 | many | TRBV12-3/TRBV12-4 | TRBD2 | CASSPTSGRANEQFF | TGTGCCAGCAGCCCGACTAGCGGGAGGGCCAATGAGCAGTTCTTC
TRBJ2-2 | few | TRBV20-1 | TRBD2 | CSAPGTSGRRATGELFF | TGCAGTGCTCCCGGGACTAGCGGGAGAAGGGCCACCGGGGAGCTGTTTTTT